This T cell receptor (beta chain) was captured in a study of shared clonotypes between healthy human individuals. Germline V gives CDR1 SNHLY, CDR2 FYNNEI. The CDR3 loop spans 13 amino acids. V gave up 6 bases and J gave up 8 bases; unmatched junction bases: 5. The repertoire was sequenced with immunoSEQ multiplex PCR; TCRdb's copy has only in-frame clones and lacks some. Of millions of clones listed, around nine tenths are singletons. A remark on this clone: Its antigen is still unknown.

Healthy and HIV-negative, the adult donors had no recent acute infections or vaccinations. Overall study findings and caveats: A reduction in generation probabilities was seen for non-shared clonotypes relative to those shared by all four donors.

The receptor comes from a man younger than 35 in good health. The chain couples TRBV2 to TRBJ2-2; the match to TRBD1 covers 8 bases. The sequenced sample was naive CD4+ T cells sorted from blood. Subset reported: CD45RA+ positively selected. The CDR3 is CASRPRGRGELFF. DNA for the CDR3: TGTGCCAGCAGACCCAGGGGGCGAGGGGAGCTGTTTTTT.